This TCR beta chain was found in a study of blood T cell repertoires in COVID-19. Libraries were prepared by immunoSEQ multiplex PCR; TCRdb keeps only in-frame clonotypes and omits some of them. The sample yields about 100,000 clones, roughly 88% seen once. Germline CDR1 MNHEY, CDR2 SMNVEV (reference sequence). CDR3 length: 15 residues. With 4 bases clipped from V and 4 bases from J, the junction kept 5 bases outside the gene matches. The V gene is TRBV27, the J gene TRBJ2-2, with TRBD1 identical over 8 bases. Sequencing used peripheral blood. This clonotype was obtained from a man younger than 35 with COVID-19, enrolled during active disease. The CDR3 nucleotides are TGTGCCAGCAGTTCGCGGACAGGGTTCACCGGGGAGCTGTTTTTT. This codes for CASSSRTGFTGELFF.